The 4 T cell receptor beta chains below come from one sample, sequenced in a study of shared clonotypes between healthy human individuals. The protocol was immunoSEQ multiplex PCR, while the TCRdb copy is restricted to in-frame clones and leaves out a portion. The sample includes 400,000 to 600,000 clones, nearly 80% of them seen just once. Sequenced material: PBMCs. Receptors were obtained from a middle-aged woman in good health. Some clones in this sample may be carry-over from other donors' samples.

In its sample, this clone was seen many times. Other DNA variants within this sample encode the same CDR3. V usage is TRBV5-5 and J usage is TRBJ1-1; the match to TRBD1 covers 8 bases. The CDR3 spans 13 residues. Trimming removed 0 bases from V and 5 bases from J; junction bases left unmatched: 0. Germline values: CDR1 SGHKS, CDR2 YYEKEE (reference sequence). The CDR3: CASSLGTGTEAFF. The CDR3 DNA reads TGTGCCAGCAGCTTGGGGACAGGGACTGAAGCTTTCTTT.

This sequence joins TRBV19 and TRBJ2-3, with 8 bases fitting TRBD2. This CDR3 region has 16 residues. The V and J ends lost 6 bases and 5 bases, in that order; junction bases with no gene match: 13. The V gene's germline CDR1 is LNHDA and CDR2 SQIVND (reference sequence). This chain's CDR3 is CASRTSERGSGDTQYF. The CDR3, as DNA: TGTGCCAGTAGGACTAGCGAGAGGGGGTCCGGAGATACGCAGTATTTT.

Only one count was recorded for this clone. This chain uses TRBV28 with TRBJ1-2; possibly TRBD1 for D (5 bases). V was clipped by 6 bases and J by 4 bases, with 15 bases between them. CDR1 and CDR2 (germline): MDHEN, SYDVKM. This CDR3 has 14 amino acids. The DNA of the CDR3 is TGTGCCAGCAGAGACACTCTAGGGGTCTATGGCTACACCTTC. This sequence encodes CASRDTLGVYGYTF.

This clone was seen a few times. The same CDR3 arises from other DNA sequences in this sample as well. This chain uses TRBV19 with TRBJ2-7, with TRBD2 matching 11 bases. The germline CDR1 and CDR2 sequences are LNHDA and SQIVND (reference sequence). Unmatched junction bases numbered 1, after V lost 1 base and J lost 2 bases. The CDR3 has 15 residues. The CDR3 protein is CASSIGLAGTYEQYF. CDR3 in DNA: TGTGCCAGTAGTATAGGACTAGCGGGAACCTACGAGCAGTACTTC.